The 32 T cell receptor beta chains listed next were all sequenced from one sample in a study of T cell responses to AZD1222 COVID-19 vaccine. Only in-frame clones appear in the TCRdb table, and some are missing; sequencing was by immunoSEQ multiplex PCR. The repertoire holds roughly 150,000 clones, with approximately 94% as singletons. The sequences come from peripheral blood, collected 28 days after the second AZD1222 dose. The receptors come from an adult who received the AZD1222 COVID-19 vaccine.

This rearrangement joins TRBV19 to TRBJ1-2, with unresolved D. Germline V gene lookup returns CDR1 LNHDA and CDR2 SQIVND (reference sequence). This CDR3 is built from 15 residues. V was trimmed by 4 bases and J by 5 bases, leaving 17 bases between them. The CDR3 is CASSSPGRPLYGYTF. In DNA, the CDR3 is TGTGCCAGTAGTAGCCCCGGGAGGCCCCTTTATGGCTACACCTTC.

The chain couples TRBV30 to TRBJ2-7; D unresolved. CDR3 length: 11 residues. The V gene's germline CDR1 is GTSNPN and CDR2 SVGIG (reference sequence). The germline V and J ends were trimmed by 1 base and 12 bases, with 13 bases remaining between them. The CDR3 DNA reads TGTGCCTGGAGTGCGGGTCCCGAACGGTACTTC. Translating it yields CAWSAGPERYF.

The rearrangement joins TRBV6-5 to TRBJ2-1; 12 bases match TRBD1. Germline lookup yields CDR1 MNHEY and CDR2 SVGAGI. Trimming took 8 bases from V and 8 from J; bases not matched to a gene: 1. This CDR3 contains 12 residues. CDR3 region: CASGTGGDEQFF. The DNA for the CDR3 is TGTGCCAGCGGGACAGGGGGCGATGAGCAGTTCTTC.

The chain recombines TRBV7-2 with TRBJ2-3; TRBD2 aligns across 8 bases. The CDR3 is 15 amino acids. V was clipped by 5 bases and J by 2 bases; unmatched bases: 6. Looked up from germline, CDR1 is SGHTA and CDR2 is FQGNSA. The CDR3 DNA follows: TGTGCCAGCAGCATTAGCGGGGTAAACACAGATACGCAGTATTTT. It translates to CASSISGVNTDTQYF.

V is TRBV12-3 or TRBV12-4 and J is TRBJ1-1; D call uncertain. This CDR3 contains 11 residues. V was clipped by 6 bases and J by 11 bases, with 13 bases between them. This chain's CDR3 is CASSLGYNAFF. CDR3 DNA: TGTGCCAGCAGCCTCGGTTATAACGCTTTCTTT.

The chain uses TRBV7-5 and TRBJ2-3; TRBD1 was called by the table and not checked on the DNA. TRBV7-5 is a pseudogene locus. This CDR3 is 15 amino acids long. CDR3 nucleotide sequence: TGTGTCAGAAGCCCTAGACAGGAGTCCACAGATACGCAGTATTTT. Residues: CVRSPRQESTDTQYF.

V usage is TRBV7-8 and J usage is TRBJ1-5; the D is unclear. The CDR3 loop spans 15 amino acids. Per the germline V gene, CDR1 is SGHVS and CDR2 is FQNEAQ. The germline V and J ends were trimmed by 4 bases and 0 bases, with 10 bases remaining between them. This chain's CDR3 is CASSSFRISNQPQHF. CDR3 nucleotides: TGTGCCAGCAGCTCCTTCAGGATTAGCAATCAGCCCCAGCATTTT.

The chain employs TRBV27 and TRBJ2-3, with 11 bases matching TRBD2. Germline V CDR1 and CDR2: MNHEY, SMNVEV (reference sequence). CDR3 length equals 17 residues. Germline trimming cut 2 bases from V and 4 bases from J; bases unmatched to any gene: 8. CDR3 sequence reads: CASSLLFSGRGSDTQYF. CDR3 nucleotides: TGTGCCAGCAGTTTACTCTTTAGCGGGAGGGGTTCAGATACGCAGTATTTT.

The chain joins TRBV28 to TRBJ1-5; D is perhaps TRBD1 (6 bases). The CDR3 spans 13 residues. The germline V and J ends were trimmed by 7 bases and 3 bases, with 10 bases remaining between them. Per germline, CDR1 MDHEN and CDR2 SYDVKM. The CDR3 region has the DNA TGTGCCAGCAAAGGGGGATCCAATCAGCCCCAGCATTTT. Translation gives CASKGGSNQPQHF.

CDR3 coding DNA: TGTGCCAGCAGCAAGACTAGCGGGACTACGGAGACCCAGTACTTC. Translated: CASSKTSGTTETQYF. The V gene is TRBV11-3, the J gene TRBJ2-5; 11 nucleotides align to TRBD2. With V trimmed by 5 bases and J by 5 bases, 7 bases remained unmatched. This CDR3 is 15 amino acids long. Germline V gives CDR1 SGHNT, CDR2 YENEEA.

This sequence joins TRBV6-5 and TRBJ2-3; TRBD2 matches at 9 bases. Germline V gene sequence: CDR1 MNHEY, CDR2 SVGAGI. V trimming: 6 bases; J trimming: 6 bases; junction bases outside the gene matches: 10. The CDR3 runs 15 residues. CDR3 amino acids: CASSPRTSAADTQYF. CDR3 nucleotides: TGTGCCAGCAGCCCGAGGACTAGCGCGGCGGATACGCAGTATTTT.

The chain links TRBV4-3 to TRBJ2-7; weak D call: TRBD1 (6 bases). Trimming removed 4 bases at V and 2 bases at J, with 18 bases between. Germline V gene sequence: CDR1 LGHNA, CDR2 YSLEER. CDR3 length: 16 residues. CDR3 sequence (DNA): TGCGCCAGCAGCCCACAGTCTACAGGGCCAACCTACGAGCAGTACTTC. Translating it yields CASSPQSTGPTYEQYF.

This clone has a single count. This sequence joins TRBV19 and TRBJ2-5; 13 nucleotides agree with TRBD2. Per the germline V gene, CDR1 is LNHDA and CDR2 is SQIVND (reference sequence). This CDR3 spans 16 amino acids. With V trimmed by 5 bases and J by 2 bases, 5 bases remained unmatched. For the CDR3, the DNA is TGTGCCAGTAGTTCGGGACTAGCGGGAAGGCAAGAGACCCAGTACTTC. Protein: CASSSGLAGRQETQYF.

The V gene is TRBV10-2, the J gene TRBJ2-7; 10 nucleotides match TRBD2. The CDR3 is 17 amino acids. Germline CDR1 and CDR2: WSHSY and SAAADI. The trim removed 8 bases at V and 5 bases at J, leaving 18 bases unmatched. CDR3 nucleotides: TGCGCCAGCTCAAAGGGGGGAGCTAGCGGGAGAGCTCACGAGCAGTACTTC. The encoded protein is CASSKGGASGRAHEQYF.

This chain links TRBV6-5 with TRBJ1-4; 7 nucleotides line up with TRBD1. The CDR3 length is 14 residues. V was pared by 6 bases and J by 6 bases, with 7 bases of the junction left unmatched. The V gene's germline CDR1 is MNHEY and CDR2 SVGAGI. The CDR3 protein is CASSADRVDEKLFF. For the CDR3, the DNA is TGTGCCAGCAGCGCAGACAGGGTGGATGAAAAACTGTTTTTT.

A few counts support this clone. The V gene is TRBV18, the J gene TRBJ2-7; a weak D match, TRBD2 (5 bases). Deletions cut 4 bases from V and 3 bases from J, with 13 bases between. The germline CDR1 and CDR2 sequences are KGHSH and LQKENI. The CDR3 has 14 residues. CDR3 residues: CASSRGQAIYEQYF. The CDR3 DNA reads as TGTGCCAGCTCACGAGGGCAGGCAATCTACGAGCAGTACTTC.

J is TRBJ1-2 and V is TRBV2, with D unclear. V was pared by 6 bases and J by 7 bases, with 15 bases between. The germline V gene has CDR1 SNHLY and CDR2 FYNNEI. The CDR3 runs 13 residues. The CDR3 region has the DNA TGTGCCAGCAGGGTAACAGCGATTGGTGGCTACACCTTC. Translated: CASRVTAIGGYTF.

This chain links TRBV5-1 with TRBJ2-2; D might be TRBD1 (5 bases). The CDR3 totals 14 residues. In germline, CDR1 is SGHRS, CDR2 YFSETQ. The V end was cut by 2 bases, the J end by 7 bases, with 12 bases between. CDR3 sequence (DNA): TGCGCCAGCAGCTTAACAGGCCCAGACGGGGAGCTGTTTTTT. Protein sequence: CASSLTGPDGELFF.

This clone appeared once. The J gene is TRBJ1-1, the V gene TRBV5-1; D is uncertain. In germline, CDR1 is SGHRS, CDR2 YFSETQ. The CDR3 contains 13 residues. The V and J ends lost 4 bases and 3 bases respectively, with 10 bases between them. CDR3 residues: CASSKPEYTEAFF. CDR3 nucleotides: TGCGCCAGCAGCAAACCAGAGTACACTGAAGCTTTCTTT.

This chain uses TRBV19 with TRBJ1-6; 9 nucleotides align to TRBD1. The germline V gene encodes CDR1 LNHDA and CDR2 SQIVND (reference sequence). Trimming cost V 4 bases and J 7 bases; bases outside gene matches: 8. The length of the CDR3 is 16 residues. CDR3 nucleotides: TGTGCCAGTAGTAAAACGGGACAGGGAATCAATTCACCCCTCCACTTT. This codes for CASSKTGQGINSPLHF.

The CDR3 bases are TGTGCCAGCAGCTTACAGGGGGGCACTGAAGCTTTCTTT. Amino acids: CASSLQGGTEAFF. The chain recombines TRBV5-5 with TRBJ1-1, with TRBD1 matching over 8 bases. The V and J ends lost 2 bases and 4 bases, in that order; junction bases with no gene match: 1. The germline CDR1 and CDR2 sequences are SGHKS and YYEKEE (reference sequence). The CDR3 has 13 residues.

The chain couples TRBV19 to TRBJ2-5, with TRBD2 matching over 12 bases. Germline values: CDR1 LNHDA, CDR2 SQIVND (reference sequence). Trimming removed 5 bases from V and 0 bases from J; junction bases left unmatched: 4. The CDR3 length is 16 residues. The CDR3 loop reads CASSPRLAGDQETQYF. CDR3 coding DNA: TGTGCCAGTAGTCCCAGACTAGCGGGAGACCAAGAGACCCAGTACTTC.

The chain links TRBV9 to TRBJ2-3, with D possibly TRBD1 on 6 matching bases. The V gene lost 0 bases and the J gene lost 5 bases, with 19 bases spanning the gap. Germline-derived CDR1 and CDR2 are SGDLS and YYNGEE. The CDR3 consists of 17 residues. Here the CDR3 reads CASSVVGGRSPEDTQYF. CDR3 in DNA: TGTGCCAGCAGCGTAGTAGGGGGAAGGTCTCCAGAAGATACGCAGTATTTT.

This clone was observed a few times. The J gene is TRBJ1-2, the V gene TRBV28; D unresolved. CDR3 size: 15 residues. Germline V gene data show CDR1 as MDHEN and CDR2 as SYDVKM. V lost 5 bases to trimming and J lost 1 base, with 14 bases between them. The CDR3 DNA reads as TGTGCCAGCAGTCCGGGTGGTGTGGATAACTATGGCTACACCTTC. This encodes CASSPGGVDNYGYTF.

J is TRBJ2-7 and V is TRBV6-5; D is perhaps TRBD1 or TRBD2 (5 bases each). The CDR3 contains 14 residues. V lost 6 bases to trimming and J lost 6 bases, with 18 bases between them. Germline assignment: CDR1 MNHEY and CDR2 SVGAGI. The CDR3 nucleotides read TGTGCCAGCAGACCAATCACGGGGCCGATCGAGCAGTACTTC. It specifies CASRPITGPIEQYF.

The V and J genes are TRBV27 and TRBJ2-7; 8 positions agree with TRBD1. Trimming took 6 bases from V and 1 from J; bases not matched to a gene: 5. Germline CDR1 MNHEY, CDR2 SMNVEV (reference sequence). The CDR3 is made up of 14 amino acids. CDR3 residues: CASRRQGLSYEQYF. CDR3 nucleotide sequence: TGTGCCAGCAGGAGACAGGGGCTATCCTACGAGCAGTACTTC.

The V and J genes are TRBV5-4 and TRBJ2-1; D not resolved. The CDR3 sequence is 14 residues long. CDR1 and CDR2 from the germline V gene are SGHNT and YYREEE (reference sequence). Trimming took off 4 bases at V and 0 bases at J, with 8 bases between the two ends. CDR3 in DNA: TGTGCCAGCAGCGTATTTAACTCCTACAATGAGCAGTTCTTC. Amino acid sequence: CASSVFNSYNEQFF.

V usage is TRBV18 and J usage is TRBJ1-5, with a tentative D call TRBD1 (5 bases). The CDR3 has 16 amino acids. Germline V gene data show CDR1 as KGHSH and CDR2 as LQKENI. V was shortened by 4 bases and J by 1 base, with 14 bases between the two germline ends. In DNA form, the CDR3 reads TGTGCCAGCTCACTGGGACCGTCTGGGAGCAATCAGCCCCAGCATTTT. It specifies CASSLGPSGSNQPQHF.

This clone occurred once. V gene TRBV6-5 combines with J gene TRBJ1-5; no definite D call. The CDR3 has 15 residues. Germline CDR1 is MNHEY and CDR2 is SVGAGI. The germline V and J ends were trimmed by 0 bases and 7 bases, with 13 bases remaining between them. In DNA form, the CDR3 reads TGTGCCAGCAGTTACTCCCGATCCGGGCAACAGCCCCAGCATTTT. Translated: CASSYSRSGQQPQHF.

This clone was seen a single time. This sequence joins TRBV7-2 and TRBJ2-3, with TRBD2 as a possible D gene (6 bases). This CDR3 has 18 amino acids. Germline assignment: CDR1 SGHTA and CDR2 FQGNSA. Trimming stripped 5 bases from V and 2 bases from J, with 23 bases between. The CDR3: CASSGGSGRPRSTDTQYF. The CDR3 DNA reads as TGTGCCAGCAGCGGAGGGAGCGGGCGACCCAGATCCACAGATACGCAGTATTTT. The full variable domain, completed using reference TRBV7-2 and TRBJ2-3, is GAGVSQSPSNKVTEKGKDVELRCDPISGHTALYWYRQSLGQGLEFLIYFQGNSAPDKSGLPSDRFSAERTGGSVSTLTIQRTQQEDSAVYLCASSGGSGRPRSTDTQYFGPGTRLTVL.

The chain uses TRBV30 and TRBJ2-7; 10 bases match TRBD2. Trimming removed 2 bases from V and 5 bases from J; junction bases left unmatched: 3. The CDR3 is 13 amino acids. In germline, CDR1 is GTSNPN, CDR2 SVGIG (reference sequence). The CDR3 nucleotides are TGTGCCTGGAGTTGGAGCGGGAGGGACGAGCAGTACTTC. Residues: CAWSWSGRDEQYF.

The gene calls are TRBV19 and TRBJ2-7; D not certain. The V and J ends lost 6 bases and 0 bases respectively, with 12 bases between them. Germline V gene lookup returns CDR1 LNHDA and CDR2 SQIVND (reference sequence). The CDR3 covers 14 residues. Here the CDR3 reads CASSPSVSSYEQYF. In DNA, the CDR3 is TGTGCCAGTAGCCCGTCCGTTAGCTCCTACGAGCAGTACTTC.